The T cell receptor beta chain under discussion was sequenced for a study of T cells in Graves' hyperthyroidism and ophthalmopathy. This clonotype was counted many times. Its antigen remains unidentified. Amplification targeted TCR beta CDR3 regions from RNA transcripts. HTBI primers were the set used in a first-round RT-PCR of the TCR CDR3. TCRdb re-derived calls from the multiplex PCR reads in MiXCR, one entry per CDR3 protein. The sample lists 360,000 or so distinct CDR3 sequences, approximately 16% seen once, with roughly 20% in the top ten. The study, taken as a whole, reports: Most thyroid clonotypes expanded above 0.001 were also detected in blood.

Germline trimming cut 0 bases from V and 7 bases from J; bases unmatched to any gene: 3. The CDR3 is made up of 12 amino acids. Germline V gives CDR1 GTSNPN, CDR2 SVGIG (reference sequence). Based on clinical symptoms, serum thyroxine and TRAb, thyroid ultrasound and orbital computed tomography, diagnoses were reached. The authors obtained PBMCs from over 7.5 ml of fresh peripheral blood. The TCR sequence derives from a woman aged 60 to 75 with Graves' ophthalmopathy. Input material: blood. The V and J genes are TRBV30 and TRBJ2-7; 7 nucleotides agree with TRBD1. In DNA, the CDR3 is TGTGCCTGGAGTGTACAGGGGAGAGAGCAGTACTTC. Translated, it gives CAWSVQGREQYF.